This T cell receptor beta chain was recorded in a study of blood T cell repertoires in COVID-19. Study information: The analysed material was cDNA or gDNA that came from T cells, B-cell-depleted T cells, or PBMCs.

CDR3 length equals 13 residues. V was pared by 6 bases and J by 4 bases, with 5 bases of the junction left unmatched. Germline V lookup: CDR1 SQVTM, CDR2 ANQGSEA. The table came from immunoSEQ multiplex PCR; TCRdb's copy has only in-frame clones and leaves some out. The sample lists approximately 49,000 clones, roughly four fifths occurring once. The source is an older woman with acute or convalescent COVID-19. This chain connects TRBV29-1 to TRBJ1-3, with TRBD1 identical over 8 bases. Material for sequencing was peripheral blood. The CDR3 region is CSVGDRRGNTIYF. In DNA form, the CDR3 reads TGCAGCGTGGGGGACAGGCGGGGAAACACCATATATTTT.